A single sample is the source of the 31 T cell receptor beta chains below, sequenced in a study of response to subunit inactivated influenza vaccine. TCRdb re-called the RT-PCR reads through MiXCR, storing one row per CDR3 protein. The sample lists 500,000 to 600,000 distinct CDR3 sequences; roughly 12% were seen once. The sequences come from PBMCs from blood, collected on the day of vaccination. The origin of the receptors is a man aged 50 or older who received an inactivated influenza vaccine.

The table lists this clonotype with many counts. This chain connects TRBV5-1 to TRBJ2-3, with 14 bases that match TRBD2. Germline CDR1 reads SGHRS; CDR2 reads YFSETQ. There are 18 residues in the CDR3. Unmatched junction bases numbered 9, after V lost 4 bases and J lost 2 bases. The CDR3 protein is CASSPGTSGGLTTDTQYF. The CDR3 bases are TGCGCCAGCAGCCCAGGGACTAGCGGGGGTTTGACCACAGATACGCAGTATTTT.

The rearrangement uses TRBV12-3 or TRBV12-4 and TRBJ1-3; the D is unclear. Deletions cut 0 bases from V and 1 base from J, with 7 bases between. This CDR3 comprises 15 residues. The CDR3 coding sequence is TGTGCCAGCAGTTTAGCCAGCCGATCTGGAAACACCATATATTTT. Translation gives CASSLASRSGNTIYF.

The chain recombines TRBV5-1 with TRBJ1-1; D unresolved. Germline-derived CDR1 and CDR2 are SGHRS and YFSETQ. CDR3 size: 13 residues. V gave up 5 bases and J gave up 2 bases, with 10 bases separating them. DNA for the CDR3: TGCGCCAGCAGAGTGCAGACAAACACTGAAGCTTTCTTT. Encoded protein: CASRVQTNTEAFF.

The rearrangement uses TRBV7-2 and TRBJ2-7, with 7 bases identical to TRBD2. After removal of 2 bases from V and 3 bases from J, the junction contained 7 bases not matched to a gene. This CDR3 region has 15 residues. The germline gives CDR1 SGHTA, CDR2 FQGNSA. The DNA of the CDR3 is TGTGCCAGCAGCTTAAGGCCAGCGGGGTACTACGAGCAGTACTTC. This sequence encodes CASSLRPAGYYEQYF.

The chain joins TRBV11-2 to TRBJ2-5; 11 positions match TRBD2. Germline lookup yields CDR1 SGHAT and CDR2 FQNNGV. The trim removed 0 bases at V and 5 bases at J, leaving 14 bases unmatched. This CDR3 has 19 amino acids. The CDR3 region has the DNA TGTGCCAGCAGCTTAGAATCCCTTGCTAGCGGGGGGTTAGGGGAGACCCAGTACTTC. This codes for CASSLESLASGGLGETQYF. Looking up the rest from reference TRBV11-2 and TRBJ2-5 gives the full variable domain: EAGVAQSPRYKIIEKRQSVAFWCNPISGHATLYWYQQILGQGPKLLIQFQNNGVVDDSQLPKDRFSAERLKGVDSTLKIQPAKLEDSAVYLCASSLESLASGGLGETQYFGPGTRLLVL.

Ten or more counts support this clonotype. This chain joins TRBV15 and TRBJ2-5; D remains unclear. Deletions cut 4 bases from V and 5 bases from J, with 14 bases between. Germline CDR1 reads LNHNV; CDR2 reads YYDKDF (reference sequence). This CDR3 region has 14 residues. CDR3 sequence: CATSIQLERETQYF. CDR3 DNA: TGTGCCACCAGCATTCAACTCGAAAGGGAGACCCAGTACTTC.

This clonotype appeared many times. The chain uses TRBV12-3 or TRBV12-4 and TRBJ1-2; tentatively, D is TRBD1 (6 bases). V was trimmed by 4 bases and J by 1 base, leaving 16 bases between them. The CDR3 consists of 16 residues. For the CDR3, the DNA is TGTGCCAGCAGTTCTAATCCGGGACACATTAACTATGGCTACACCTTC. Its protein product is CASSSNPGHINYGYTF.

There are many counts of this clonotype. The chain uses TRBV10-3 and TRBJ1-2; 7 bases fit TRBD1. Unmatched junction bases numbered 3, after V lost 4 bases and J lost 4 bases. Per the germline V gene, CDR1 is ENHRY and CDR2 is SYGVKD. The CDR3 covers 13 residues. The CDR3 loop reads CAISGGQVYGYTF. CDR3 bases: TGTGCCATCAGTGGCGGACAGGTCTATGGCTACACCTTC.

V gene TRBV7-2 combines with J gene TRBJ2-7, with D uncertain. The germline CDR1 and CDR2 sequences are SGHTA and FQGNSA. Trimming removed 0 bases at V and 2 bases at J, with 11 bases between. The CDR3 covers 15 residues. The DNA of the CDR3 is TGTGCCAGCAGCTTAGCCGTTTACGGTCCCTACGAGCAGTACTTC. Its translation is CASSLAVYGPYEQYF.

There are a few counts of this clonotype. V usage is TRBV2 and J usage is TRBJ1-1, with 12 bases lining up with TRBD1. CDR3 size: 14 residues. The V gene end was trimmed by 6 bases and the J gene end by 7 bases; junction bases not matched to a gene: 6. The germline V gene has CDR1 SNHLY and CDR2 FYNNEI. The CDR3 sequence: CASRGDRGLGEAFF. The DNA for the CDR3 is TGTGCCAGCAGAGGGGACAGGGGGCTTGGTGAAGCTTTCTTT.

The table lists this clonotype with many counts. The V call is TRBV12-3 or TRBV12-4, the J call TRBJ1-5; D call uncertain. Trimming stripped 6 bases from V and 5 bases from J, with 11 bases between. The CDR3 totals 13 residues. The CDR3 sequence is CASSARSDQPQHF. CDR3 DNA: TGTGCCAGCAGCGCGAGAAGCGATCAGCCCCAGCATTTT.

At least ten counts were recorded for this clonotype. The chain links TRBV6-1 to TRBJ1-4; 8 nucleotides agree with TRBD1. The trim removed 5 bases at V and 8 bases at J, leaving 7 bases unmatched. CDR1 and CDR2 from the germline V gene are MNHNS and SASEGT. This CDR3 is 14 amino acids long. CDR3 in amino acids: CASSPSNRGEKLFF. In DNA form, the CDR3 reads TGTGCCAGCAGTCCTTCCAACAGGGGGGAAAAACTGTTTTTT.

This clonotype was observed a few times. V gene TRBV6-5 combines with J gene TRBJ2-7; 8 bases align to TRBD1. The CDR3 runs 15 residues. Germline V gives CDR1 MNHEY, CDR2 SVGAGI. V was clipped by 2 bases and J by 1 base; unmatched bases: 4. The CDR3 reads CASSYGTGFSYEQYF. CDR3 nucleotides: TGTGCCAGCAGTTACGGGACAGGCTTTTCCTACGAGCAGTACTTC.

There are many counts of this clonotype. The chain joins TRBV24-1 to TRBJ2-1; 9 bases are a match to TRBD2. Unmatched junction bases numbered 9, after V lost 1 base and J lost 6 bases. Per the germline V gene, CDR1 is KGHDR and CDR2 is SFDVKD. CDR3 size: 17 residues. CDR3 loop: CATSDFGGGGASNEQFF. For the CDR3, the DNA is TGTGCCACCAGTGATTTTGGCGGCGGGGGGGCGAGCAATGAGCAGTTCTTC.

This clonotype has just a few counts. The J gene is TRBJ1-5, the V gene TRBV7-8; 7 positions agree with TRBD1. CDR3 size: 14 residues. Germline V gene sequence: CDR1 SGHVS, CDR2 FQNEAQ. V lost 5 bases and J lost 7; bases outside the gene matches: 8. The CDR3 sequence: CASSPRGIWQPQHF. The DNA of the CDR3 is TGTGCCAGCAGCCCCAGGGGGATTTGGCAGCCCCAGCATTTT.

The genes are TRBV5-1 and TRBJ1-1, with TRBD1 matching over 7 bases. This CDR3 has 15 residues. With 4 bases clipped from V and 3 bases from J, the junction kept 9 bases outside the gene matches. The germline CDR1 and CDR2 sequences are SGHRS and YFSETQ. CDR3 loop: CASSRGTDTHTEAFF. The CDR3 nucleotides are TGCGCCAGCAGCCGCGGGACAGACACACACACTGAAGCTTTCTTT.

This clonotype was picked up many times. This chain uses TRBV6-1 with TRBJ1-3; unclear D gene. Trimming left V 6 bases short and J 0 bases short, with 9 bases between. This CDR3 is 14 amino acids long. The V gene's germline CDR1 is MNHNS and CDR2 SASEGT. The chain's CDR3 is CASSPTRSGNTIYF. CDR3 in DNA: TGTGCCAGCAGCCCGACTCGCTCTGGAAACACCATATATTTT.

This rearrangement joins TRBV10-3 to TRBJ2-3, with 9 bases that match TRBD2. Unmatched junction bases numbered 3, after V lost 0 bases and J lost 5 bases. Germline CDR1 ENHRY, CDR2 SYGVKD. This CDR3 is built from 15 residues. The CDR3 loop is CAISESGGGGDTQYF. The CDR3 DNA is TGTGCCATCAGTGAGTCTGGCGGGGGGGGAGATACGCAGTATTTT.

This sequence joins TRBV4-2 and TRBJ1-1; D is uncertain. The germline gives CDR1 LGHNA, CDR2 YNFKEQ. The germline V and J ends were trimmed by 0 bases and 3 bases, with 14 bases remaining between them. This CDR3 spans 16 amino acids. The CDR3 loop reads CASSQDLRGRDTEAFF. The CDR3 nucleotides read TGTGCCAGCAGCCAAGATCTGAGAGGAAGGGACACTGAAGCTTTCTTT.

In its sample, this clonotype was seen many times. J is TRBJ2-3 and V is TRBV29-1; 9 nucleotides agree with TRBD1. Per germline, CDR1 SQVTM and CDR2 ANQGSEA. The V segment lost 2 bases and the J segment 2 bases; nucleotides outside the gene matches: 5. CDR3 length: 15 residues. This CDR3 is CSVERTGDNTDTQYF. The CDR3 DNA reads TGCAGCGTTGAAAGGACAGGGGACAACACAGATACGCAGTATTTT.

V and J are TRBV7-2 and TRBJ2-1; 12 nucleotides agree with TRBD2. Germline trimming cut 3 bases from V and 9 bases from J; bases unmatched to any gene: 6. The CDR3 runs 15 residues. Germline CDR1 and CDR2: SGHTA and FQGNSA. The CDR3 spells CASSLRTSGNAEQFF. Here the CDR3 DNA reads TGTGCCAGCAGCTTGCGGACTAGCGGGAATGCTGAGCAGTTCTTC. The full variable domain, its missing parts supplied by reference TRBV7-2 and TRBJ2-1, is GAGVSQSPSNKVTEKGKDVELRCDPISGHTALYWYRQSLGQGLEFLIYFQGNSAPDKSGLPSDRFSAERTGGSVSTLTIQRTQQEDSAVYLCASSLRTSGNAEQFFGPGTRLTVL.

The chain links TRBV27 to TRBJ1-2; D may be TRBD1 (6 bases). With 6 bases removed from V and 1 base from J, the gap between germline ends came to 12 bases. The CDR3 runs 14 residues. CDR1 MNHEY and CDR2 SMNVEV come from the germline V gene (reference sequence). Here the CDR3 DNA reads TGTGCCAGCAGGCGGGACAAGTTTAACTATGGCTACACCTTC. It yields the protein CASRRDKFNYGYTF.

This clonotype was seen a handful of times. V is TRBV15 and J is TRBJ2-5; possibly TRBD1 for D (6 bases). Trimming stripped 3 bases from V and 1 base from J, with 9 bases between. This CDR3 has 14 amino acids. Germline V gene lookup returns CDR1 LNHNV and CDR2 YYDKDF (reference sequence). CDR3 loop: CATSSDRFQETQYF. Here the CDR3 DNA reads TGTGCCACCAGCAGCGACAGGTTCCAAGAGACCCAGTACTTC.

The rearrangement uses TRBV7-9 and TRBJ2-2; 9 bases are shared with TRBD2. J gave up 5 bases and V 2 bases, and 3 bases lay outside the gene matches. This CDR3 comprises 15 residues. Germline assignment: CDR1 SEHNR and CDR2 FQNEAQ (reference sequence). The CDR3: CASSLLAGITGELFF. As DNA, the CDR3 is TGTGCCAGCAGCTTACTAGCGGGAATTACCGGGGAGCTGTTTTTT.

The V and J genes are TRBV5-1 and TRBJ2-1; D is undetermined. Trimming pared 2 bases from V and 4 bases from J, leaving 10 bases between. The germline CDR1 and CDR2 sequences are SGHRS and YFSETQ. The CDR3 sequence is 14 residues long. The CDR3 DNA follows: TGCGCCAGCAGCTTTTCGGACCCATACAATGAGCAGTTCTTC. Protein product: CASSFSDPYNEQFF.

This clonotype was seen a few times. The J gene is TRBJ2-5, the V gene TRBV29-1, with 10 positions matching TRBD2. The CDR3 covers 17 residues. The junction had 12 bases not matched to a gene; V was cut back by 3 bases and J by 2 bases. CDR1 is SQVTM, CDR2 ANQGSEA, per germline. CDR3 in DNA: TGCAGCGTTGAGTTTGTAGCGGGGGGCGTTCTTCAAGAGACCCAGTACTTC. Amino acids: CSVEFVAGGVLQETQYF.

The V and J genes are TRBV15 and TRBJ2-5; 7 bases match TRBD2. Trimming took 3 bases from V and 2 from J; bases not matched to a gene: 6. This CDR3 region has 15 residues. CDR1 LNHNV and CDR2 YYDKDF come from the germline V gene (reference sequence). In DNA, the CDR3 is TGTGCCACCAGCAGCTGGGGGGGAGATCAAGAGACCCAGTACTTC. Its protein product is CATSSWGGDQETQYF.

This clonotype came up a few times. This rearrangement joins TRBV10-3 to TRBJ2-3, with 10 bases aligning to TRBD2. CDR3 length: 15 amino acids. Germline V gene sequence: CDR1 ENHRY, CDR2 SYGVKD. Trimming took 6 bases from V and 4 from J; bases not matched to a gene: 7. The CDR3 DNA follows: TGTGCCATCAGGGCTAGCGGGGGTGTAGCAGATACGCAGTATTTT. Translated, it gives CAIRASGGVADTQYF.

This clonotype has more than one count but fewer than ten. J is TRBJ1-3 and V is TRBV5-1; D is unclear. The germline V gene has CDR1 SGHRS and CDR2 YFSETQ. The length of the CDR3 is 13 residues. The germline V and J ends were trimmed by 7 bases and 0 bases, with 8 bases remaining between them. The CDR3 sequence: CASRLNSGNTIYF. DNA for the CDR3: TGCGCCAGCCGCCTAAACTCTGGAAACACCATATATTTT.

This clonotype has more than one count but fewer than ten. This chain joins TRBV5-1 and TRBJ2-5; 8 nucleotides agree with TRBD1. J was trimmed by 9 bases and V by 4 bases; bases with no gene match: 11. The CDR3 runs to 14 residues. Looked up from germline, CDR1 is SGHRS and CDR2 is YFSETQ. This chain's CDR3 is CASSKDRVVAPQYF. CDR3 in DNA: TGCGCCAGCAGCAAGGACAGGGTAGTGGCCCCCCAGTACTTC.

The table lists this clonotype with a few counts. CDR3 nucleotide sequence: TGCAGTGCCCCACTGCGGGGAAACACCATATATTTT. This translates into CSAPLRGNTIYF. J is TRBJ1-3 and V is TRBV20-1; D gene uncertain. Germline CDR1 and CDR2: DFQATT and SNEGSKA (reference sequence). Deletions cut 6 bases from V and 4 bases from J, with 10 bases between. The CDR3 has 12 residues.